Many counts were recorded for the clone carrying this T cell receptor (beta chain). Its target is unknown. Germline V CDR1 and CDR2: SGHKS, YYEKEE (reference sequence). The V and J ends lost 0 bases and 10 bases, in that order; junction bases with no gene match: 8. The CDR3 covers 15 residues. The data belong to a study of CD8 T cells in ankylosing spondylitis. Whole-study results and caveats: Made up of roughly 8 highly homologous variants, a TCR beta motif appeared characteristic of ankylosing spondylitis blood.

Each CDR3 protein is one row after TCRdb ran MiXCR on the 5' RACE reads. Of some 240,000 distinct CDR3 sequences in the sample, just under 7.5% were seen once. Sequencing was carried out using blood, either unsorted or a sorted T cell fraction (not recorded which). The receptor was derived from a male donor with ankylosing spondylitis. This rearrangement joins TRBV5-5 to TRBJ2-1; the match to TRBD2 covers 9 bases. As DNA, the CDR3 is TGTGCCAGCAGCTTGGTGGGCGGGAGGGCCATGGAGCAGTTCTTC. The encoded protein is CASSLVGGRAMEQFF.